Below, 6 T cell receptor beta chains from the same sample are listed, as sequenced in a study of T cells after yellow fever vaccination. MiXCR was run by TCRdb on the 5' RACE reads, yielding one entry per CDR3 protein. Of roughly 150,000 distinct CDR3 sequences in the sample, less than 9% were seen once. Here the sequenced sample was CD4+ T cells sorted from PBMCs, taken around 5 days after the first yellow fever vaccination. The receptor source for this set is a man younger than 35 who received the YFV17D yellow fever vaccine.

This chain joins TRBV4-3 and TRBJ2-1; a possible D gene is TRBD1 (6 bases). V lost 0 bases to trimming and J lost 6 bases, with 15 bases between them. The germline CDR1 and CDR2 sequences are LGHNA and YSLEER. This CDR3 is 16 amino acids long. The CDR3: CASSQDISGGRNEQFF. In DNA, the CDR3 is TGCGCCAGCAGCCAAGACATCTCTGGGGGCCGCAATGAGCAGTTCTTC.

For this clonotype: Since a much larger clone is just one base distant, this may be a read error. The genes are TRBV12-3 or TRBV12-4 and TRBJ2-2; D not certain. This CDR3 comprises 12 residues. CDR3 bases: TGTGACAGCAGCCCCAAATACGGGGAGCTGTTTTTT. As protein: CDSSPKYGELFF.

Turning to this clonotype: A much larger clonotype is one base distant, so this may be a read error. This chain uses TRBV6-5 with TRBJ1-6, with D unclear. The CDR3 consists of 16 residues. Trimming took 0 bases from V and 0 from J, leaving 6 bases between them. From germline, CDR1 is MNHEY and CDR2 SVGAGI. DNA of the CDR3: TGTGCCAGCAGTTACTCGGCGAGCTCCTATAATTCACCCCTCCACTTT. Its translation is CASSYSASSYNSPLHF.

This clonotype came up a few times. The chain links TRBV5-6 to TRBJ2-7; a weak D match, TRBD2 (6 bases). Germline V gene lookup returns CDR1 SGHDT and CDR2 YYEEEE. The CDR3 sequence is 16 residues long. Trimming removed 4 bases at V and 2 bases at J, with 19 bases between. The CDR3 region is CASSPDGGTGAYEQYF. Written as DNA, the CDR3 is TGTGCCAGCAGCCCCGATGGGGGGACCGGAGCCTACGAGCAGTACTTC.

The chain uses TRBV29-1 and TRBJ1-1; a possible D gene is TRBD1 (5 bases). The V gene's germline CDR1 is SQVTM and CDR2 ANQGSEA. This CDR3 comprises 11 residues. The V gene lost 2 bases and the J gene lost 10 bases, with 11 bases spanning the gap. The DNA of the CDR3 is TGCAGCGTTGAAAGGGGCTGGGGAGCTTTCTTT. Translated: CSVERGWGAFF.

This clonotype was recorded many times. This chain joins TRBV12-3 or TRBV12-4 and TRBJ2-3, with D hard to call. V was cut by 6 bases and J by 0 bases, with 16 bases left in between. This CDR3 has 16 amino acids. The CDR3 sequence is CASSPPVSTSTDTQYF. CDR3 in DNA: TGTGCCAGCAGCCCCCCCGTCAGCACTAGCACAGATACGCAGTATTTT.